This T cell receptor beta chain was sequenced during a study of shared clonotypes between healthy human individuals. Measured with immunoSEQ multiplex PCR; TCRdb has only the in-frame clones, and not every one. The data show around 340,000 clones, about 70% seen once. V dropped 3 bases and J dropped 7 bases, with 22 bases sitting between them. Per germline, CDR1 MNHEY and CDR2 SMNVEV (reference sequence). The CDR3 consists of 16 residues. The sequenced material came from memory CD4+ T cells sorted from blood. This sample's subset: CD45RA-negative fraction. The receptor's source is a man aged 30 to 45 in good health. This chain connects TRBV27 to TRBJ2-7; D perhaps matches TRBD2 (5 bases). CDR3 residues: CASSFGVSGIRGEQYF. The CDR3 nucleotides read TGTGCCAGCAGTTTTGGGGTATCGGGAATCCGAGGGGAGCAGTACTTC.